A selection of T cell receptor beta chains follows, all from one sample in a study of blood T cell repertoires in COVID-19. Profiling relied on immunoSEQ multiplex PCR, and the TCRdb table lists in-frame clones only, not all of them. Seen here are approximately 150,000 clones, 80% to 90% observed once, and the top ten hold 2.5% to 3.5%. Sequencing used peripheral blood. The receptors originated from a woman aged 55 to 70 with active COVID-19. Each CDR3 is given with its conserved first and last residue.

length	V	J	CDR3
11	TRBV6-5	TRBJ2-5	CASSLSGTQYF
16	TRBV24-1	TRBJ2-1	CATSNRNTAGANEQFF
14	TRBV28	TRBJ2-7	CASSALDRSYEQYF
14	TRBV6-5	TRBJ1-5	CASSSTGGNQPQHF
15	TRBV4-2	TRBJ2-7	CASSQDRQGLYEQYF
12	TRBV19	TRBJ2-7	CASSRDRTRIHF
15	TRBV10-3	TRBJ2-7	CAISESQRPPYEQYF
14	TRBV20-1	TRBJ2-1	CSASSGTGTGEQFF
15	TRBV10-2	TRBJ1-1	CASSEGDRGNTEAFF
17	TRBV6-2/TRBV6-3	TRBJ2-4	CASSPLTPRVAKNIQYF
13	TRBV3-1/TRBV3-2	TRBJ1-1	CASSQSGGTEAFF
11	TRBV27	TRBJ2-3	CASMGGSTQYF
13	TRBV30	TRBJ1-1	CAWRAGARTEAFF
15	TRBV19	TRBJ2-7	CASSMNPRALNEQYF
15	TRBV6-4	TRBJ2-3	CASSDSSGGTDTQYF